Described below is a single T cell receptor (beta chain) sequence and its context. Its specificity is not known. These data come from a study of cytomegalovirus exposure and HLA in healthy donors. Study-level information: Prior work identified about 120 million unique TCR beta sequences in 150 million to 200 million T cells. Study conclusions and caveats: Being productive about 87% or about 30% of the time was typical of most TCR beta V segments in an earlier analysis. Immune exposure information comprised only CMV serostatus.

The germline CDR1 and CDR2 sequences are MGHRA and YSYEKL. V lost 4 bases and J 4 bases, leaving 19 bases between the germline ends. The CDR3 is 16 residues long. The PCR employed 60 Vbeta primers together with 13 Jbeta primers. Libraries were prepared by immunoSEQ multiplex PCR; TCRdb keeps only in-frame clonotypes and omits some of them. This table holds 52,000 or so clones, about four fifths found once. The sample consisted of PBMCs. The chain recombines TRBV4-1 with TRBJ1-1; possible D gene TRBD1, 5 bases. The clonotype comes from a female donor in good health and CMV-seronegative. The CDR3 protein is CASSPRQPFEPTEAFF. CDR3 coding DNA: TGCGCCAGCAGCCCGAGACAGCCCTTCGAACCCACTGAAGCTTTCTTT.